This T cell receptor (beta chain) was found in a study of blood T cells in healthy people across ages. The ends were cut back, 4 bases at V and 7 bases at J, with 19 bases in the middle. Germline lookup yields CDR1 LGHNA and CDR2 YNFKEQ. The CDR3 totals 16 residues. Together with a sample-barcoded 5' primer, a J-beta primer mix was included in a second PCR lasting roughly 7 to 11 cycles. A single record per CDR3 protein comes from TCRdb applying MiXCR to the 5' RACE reads. The table records fewer than 2,000,000 distinct CDR3 sequences, about 31% of them present only once. The genes are TRBV4-2 and TRBJ1-4; D is possibly TRBD1 (6 bases). The sequenced sample consisted of blood. The source of this sequence is a woman between 25 and 40 years old in good health. The CDR3 coding sequence is TGTGCCAGCAGCCCCCAGGGGCCTCCCTCTACTGAAAAACTGTTTTTT. Translation: CASSPQGPPSTEKLFF.